Listed here are 32 T cell receptor beta chains from one sample, sequenced in a study of blood T cell repertoires in COVID-19. The method was immunoSEQ multiplex PCR; TCRdb's version includes in-frame clones alone and lacks a portion of them. This sample has about 54,000 clones, with more than 80% found just once. Sequences were obtained from peripheral blood. The receptors were gathered from a woman between 55 and 75 years old with acute or convalescent COVID-19.

The chain links TRBV29-1 to TRBJ2-7; D possibly corresponds to TRBD1 (6 bases). Germline V gene lookup returns CDR1 SQVTM and CDR2 ANQGSEA. This CDR3 region has 14 residues. The ends were cut back, 4 bases at V and 0 bases at J, with 13 bases in the middle. The CDR3 region is CSVVGARSSYEQYF. The CDR3 coding sequence is TGCAGCGTTGTGGGGGCCCGGAGCTCCTACGAGCAGTACTTC.

This clone was picked up one time. The V call is TRBV3-1 (or the pseudogene TRBV3-2), the J call TRBJ1-1; TRBD1 agrees at 9 bases. V shed 0 bases and J 5 bases; nucleotides not matched to a gene: 7. The CDR3 runs to 16 residues. CDR1 LGHDT and CDR2 YNNKEL come from the germline V gene (reference sequence). CDR3 sequence: CASSQDYTGGATEAFF. CDR3 coding DNA: TGTGCCAGCAGCCAAGATTATACAGGGGGCGCGACTGAAGCTTTCTTT.

The count of this clone is one. The genes are TRBV5-4 and TRBJ1-1; TRBD1 agrees at 7 bases. J lost 4 bases, V lost 2 bases, and 5 bases had no gene match. CDR1 is SGHNT, CDR2 YYREEE, per germline (reference sequence). The CDR3 is made up of 14 amino acids. The CDR3, as DNA: TGTGCCAGCAGCTTTACAGGGGTGGGCACTGAAGCTTTCTTT. Amino acid sequence: CASSFTGVGTEAFF. The whole variable domain, remainder taken from reference TRBV5-4 and TRBJ1-1, is ETGVTQSPTHLIKTRGQQVTLRCSSQSGHNTVSWYQQALGQGPQFIFQYYREEENGRGNFPPRFSGLQFPNYSSELNVNALELDDSALYLCASSFTGVGTEAFFGQGTRLTVV.

The chain carries TRBV28 and TRBJ1-5, with D tentatively TRBD1 (6 bases). This CDR3 is 13 amino acids long. V was trimmed by 8 bases and J by 4 bases, leaving 12 bases between them. Germline V gene lookup returns CDR1 MDHEN and CDR2 SYDVKM. The CDR3 spells CASSDTGNQPQHF. The CDR3, as DNA: TGTGCCAGCTCCGACACAGGGAATCAGCCCCAGCATTTT.

In nucleotides, the CDR3 is TGCGCCAGCAGCCCATGGACTAGCGGGGGCGGGAGTGGGCAGTTCTTC. This translates into CASSPWTSGGGSGQFF. J is TRBJ2-1 and V is TRBV5-1; 13 nucleotides match TRBD2. The CDR3 has 16 residues. The germline gives CDR1 SGHRS, CDR2 YFSETQ. After removal of 4 bases from V and 12 bases from J, the junction contained 13 bases not matched to a gene.

The count of this clone is one. The J gene is TRBJ1-2, the V gene TRBV28, with 7 bases that match TRBD1. The CDR3 runs 15 residues. The junction had 9 bases not matched to a gene; V was cut back by 6 bases and J by 2 bases. From germline, CDR1 is MDHEN and CDR2 SYDVKM. Here the CDR3 reads CASRTGTALNYGYTF. The CDR3 DNA follows: TGTGCCAGCAGGACCGGGACAGCTTTAAACTATGGCTACACCTTC.

This rearrangement joins TRBV3-1 (or the pseudogene TRBV3-2) to TRBJ2-4, with TRBD2 as a possible D gene (7 bases). Trimming removed 0 bases from V and 2 bases from J, with 14 bases in between. CDR1 LGHDT and CDR2 YNNKEL come from the germline V gene (reference sequence). The CDR3 consists of 17 residues. CDR3 residues: CASSQDYGGPTKNIQYF. CDR3 DNA sequence: TGTGCCAGCAGCCAAGATTACGGGGGGCCGACCAAAAACATTCAGTACTTC.

The rearrangement links TRBV28 to TRBJ1-5; 7 nucleotides agree with TRBD1. The CDR3 covers 15 residues. The germline gives CDR1 MDHEN, CDR2 SYDVKM. V lost 4 bases, J lost 6 bases, and 9 bases stayed unmatched. CDR3 nucleotide sequence: TGTGCCAGCAGTTCAGGGGGACAGCACGGTCAGCCCCAGCATTTT. Encoded protein: CASSSGGQHGQPQHF.

This clone was observed a single time. The chain links TRBV19 to TRBJ1-4; D may be TRBD1 (5 bases). Trimming left V 7 bases short and J 0 bases short, with 12 bases between. The CDR3 sequence is 15 residues long. CDR1 is LNHDA, CDR2 SQIVND, per germline (reference sequence). In nucleotides, the CDR3 is TGTGCCAGTAACTACGGGGGACCAACTAATGAAAAACTGTTTTTT. Translation gives CASNYGGPTNEKLFF.

This rearrangement joins TRBV29-1 to TRBJ2-5; D might be TRBD1 (6 bases). Germline V gene data show CDR1 as SQVTM and CDR2 as ANQGSEA. V was clipped by 3 bases and J by 6 bases, with 20 bases between them. The CDR3 is made up of 15 amino acids. In DNA form, the CDR3 reads TGCAGCGTTGAGAACAGGGCCTGGGATCTAAAGACCCAGTACTTC. Encoded protein: CSVENRAWDLKTQYF.

The chain combines TRBV7-9 with TRBJ2-2; the D gene is possibly TRBD2 (7 bases). Trimming shortened V by 5 bases and J by 3 bases, and 19 bases separated the two germline ends. The CDR3 extends over 17 amino acids. Germline V lookup: CDR1 SEHNR, CDR2 FQNEAQ (reference sequence). In DNA form, the CDR3 reads TGTGCCAGCAGCAAAGCCCGGGGGGCGGTATACACCGGGGAGCTGTTTTTT. This translates into CASSKARGAVYTGELFF. The whole variable domain, remainder taken from reference TRBV7-9 and TRBJ2-2, is DTGVSQNPRHKITKRGQNVTFRCDPISEHNRLYWYRQTLGQGPEFLTYFQNEAQLEKSRLLSDRFSAERPKGSFSTLEIQRTEQGDSAMYLCASSKARGAVYTGELFFGEGSRLTVL.

This clone was observed once. V and J are TRBV7-8 and TRBJ1-4; 9 nucleotides align to TRBD1. Germline-derived CDR1 and CDR2 are SGHVS and FQNEAQ. This CDR3 is 14 amino acids long. Germline trimming cut 5 bases from V and 6 bases from J; bases unmatched to any gene: 4. CDR3 bases: TGTGCCAGCAGCACAGGGACAGGGCATGAAAAACTGTTTTTT. Its translation: CASSTGTGHEKLFF.

The chain joins TRBV18 to TRBJ2-5; 9 positions agree with TRBD2. Looked up from germline, CDR1 is KGHSH and CDR2 is LQKENI. This CDR3 comprises 15 residues. V gave up 3 bases and J gave up 5 bases; unmatched junction bases: 7. The CDR3 DNA is TGTGCCAGCTCACCCTCGGGACTAGCTAGGGAGACCCAGTACTTC. It translates to CASSPSGLARETQYF.

The chain uses TRBV25-1 and TRBJ1-2, with D possibly matching TRBD1 (5 bases). V lost 2 bases and J 6 bases, leaving 19 bases between the germline ends. Germline V gives CDR1 MGHDK, CDR2 SYGVNS. There are 16 residues in the CDR3. The CDR3 spells CASSEMRRAGYNGYTF. CDR3 coding DNA: TGTGCCAGCAGTGAAATGCGGAGGGCAGGGTATAATGGCTACACCTTC.

V gene TRBV5-5 combines with J gene TRBJ1-1; unclear D gene. CDR1 and CDR2 (germline): SGHKS, YYEKEE (reference sequence). V gave up 0 bases and J gave up 0 bases, with 12 bases separating them. The length of the CDR3 is 16 residues. The CDR3 DNA follows: TGTGCCAGCAGCTTGGCCCCGGAGTCTCTGAACACTGAAGCTTTCTTT. Amino acid sequence: CASSLAPESLNTEAFF.

The rearrangement links TRBV7-9 to TRBJ1-1, with unresolved D. The V gene lost 6 bases and the J gene lost 5 bases, with 10 bases spanning the gap. The CDR3 runs to 12 residues. Germline CDR1 SEHNR, CDR2 FQNEAQ (reference sequence). The CDR3 is CASSQTTTEAFF. DNA for the CDR3: TGTGCCAGCAGTCAAACCACTACTGAAGCTTTCTTT.

The rearrangement uses TRBV11-2 and TRBJ2-2; TRBD1 matches at 10 bases. This CDR3 is 15 amino acids long. Germline trimming cut 3 bases from V and 5 bases from J; bases unmatched to any gene: 3. Per germline, CDR1 SGHAT and CDR2 FQNNGV. The CDR3 reads CASSFLGQGTGELFF. The CDR3 nucleotides read TGTGCCAGCAGCTTTTTGGGACAGGGGACCGGGGAGCTGTTTTTT. Complete variable domain (other parts from reference TRBV11-2 and TRBJ2-2): EAGVAQSPRYKIIEKRQSVAFWCNPISGHATLYWYQQILGQGPKLLIQFQNNGVVDDSQLPKDRFSAERLKGVDSTLKIQPAKLEDSAVYLCASSFLGQGTGELFFGEGSRLTVL.

V usage is TRBV5-6 and J usage is TRBJ1-3, with D tentatively TRBD1 (5 bases). The length of the CDR3 is 17 residues. Trimming left V 6 bases short and J 1 base short, with 20 bases between. CDR1 SGHDT and CDR2 YYEEEE come from the germline V gene. The CDR3 spells CASINKGGGSSGNTIYF. The CDR3 DNA sequence: TGTGCCAGCATCAACAAGGGCGGGGGGAGTTCTGGAAACACCATATATTTT.

The gene calls are TRBV5-1 and TRBJ2-5; D remains ambiguous. The CDR3 extends over 13 amino acids. V gave up 2 bases and J gave up 2 bases, with 7 bases separating them. Per the germline V gene, CDR1 is SGHRS and CDR2 is YFSETQ. CDR3: CASSFNGQETQYF. In DNA form, the CDR3 reads TGCGCCAGCAGCTTTAACGGGCAAGAGACCCAGTACTTC.

The chain combines TRBV6-5 with TRBJ2-1; the match to TRBD2 covers 10 bases. This CDR3 has 15 amino acids. The junction had 14 bases not matched to a gene; V was cut back by 9 bases and J by 9 bases. Per germline, CDR1 MNHEY and CDR2 SVGAGI. As DNA, the CDR3 is TGTGCCAGTAGAAGGCAGCGGGAGGGAGAGGTTGAGCAGTTCTTC. Translated: CASRRQREGEVEQFF.

The V and J genes are TRBV7-9 and TRBJ2-1; TRBD2 matches at 10 bases. The CDR3 covers 14 residues. V lost 4 bases to trimming and J lost 7 bases; unmatched junction nucleotides: 4. Germline values: CDR1 SEHNR, CDR2 FQNEAQ (reference sequence). The CDR3 loop is CASSSTLAGNEQFF. DNA for the CDR3: TGTGCCAGCAGCTCAACACTAGCGGGGAATGAGCAGTTCTTC.

This rearrangement joins TRBV27 to TRBJ1-5; D unresolved. This CDR3 is 14 amino acids long. Deletions cut 5 bases from V and 6 bases from J, with 14 bases between. Germline V gives CDR1 MNHEY, CDR2 SMNVEV (reference sequence). The CDR3 coding sequence is TGTGCCAGCAGTATTAGATCGGAGGGTCAGCCCCAGCATTTT. The encoded protein is CASSIRSEGQPQHF.

The V call is TRBV7-2, the J call TRBJ2-3, with D unresolved. V shed 2 bases and J shed 2 bases, with 11 bases lying between them. There are 15 residues in the CDR3. Per the germline V gene, CDR1 is SGHTA and CDR2 is FQGNSA. The DNA for the CDR3 is TGTGCCAGCAGCTTATCCCCAGGATCCACAGATACGCAGTATTTT. Translating gives CASSLSPGSTDTQYF.

The chain uses TRBV7-8 and TRBJ2-1; tentative D call: TRBD2 (6 bases). The CDR3 is 14 residues long. V lost 8 bases and J 5 bases, leaving 16 bases between the germline ends. The V gene's germline CDR1 is SGHVS and CDR2 FQNEAQ. CDR3 in amino acids: CASSGGPTNNEQFF. The DNA of the CDR3 is TGTGCCAGCTCCGGAGGGCCGACTAACAATGAGCAGTTCTTC.

This chain links TRBV4-1 with TRBJ2-1; TRBD2 matches 13 bases. Germline V gene sequence: CDR1 MGHRA, CDR2 YSYEKL. There are 17 residues in the CDR3. Losses at the gene ends were 1 base for V and 10 bases for J; bases not matched to a gene: 10. The CDR3 DNA reads TGCGCCAGCAGCCAAGGGACTAGCGGGAGAGCGATGCGGGAGCAGTTCTTC. Its translation: CASSQGTSGRAMREQFF.

This chain uses TRBV5-5 with TRBJ1-1; TRBD1 aligns across 7 bases. Germline V CDR1 and CDR2: SGHKS, YYEKEE (reference sequence). Trimming took 4 bases from V and 2 from J; bases not matched to a gene: 8. The CDR3 runs to 15 residues. The CDR3 region is CASSPWTGANTEAFF. The CDR3 nucleotides are TGTGCCAGCAGCCCTTGGACAGGAGCAAACACTGAAGCTTTCTTT.

This clone has just a few counts. The chain has TRBV18 and TRBJ1-4; 7 bases match TRBD1. Per the germline V gene, CDR1 is KGHSH and CDR2 is LQKENI. The CDR3 runs to 16 residues. V trimming: 3 bases; J trimming: 4 bases; junction bases outside the gene matches: 8. CDR3: CASSPLQGTDNEKLFF. Here the CDR3 DNA reads TGTGCCAGCTCACCCCTTCAAGGGACAGATAATGAAAAACTGTTTTTT.

The J gene is TRBJ2-3, the V gene TRBV6-4, with 10 bases identical to TRBD2. J was trimmed by 4 bases and V by 0 bases; bases with no gene match: 1. Germline-derived CDR1 and CDR2 are MRHNA and SNTAGT. This CDR3 has 15 amino acids. The CDR3, as DNA: TGTGCCAGCAGTGACTCGAGCGGGGGGGCAGATACGCAGTATTTT. It encodes CASSDSSGGADTQYF.

The chain links TRBV30 to TRBJ2-4, with 7 bases fitting TRBD1. V lost 5 bases to trimming and J lost 7 bases; unmatched junction nucleotides: 5. The CDR3 contains 12 residues. Germline CDR1 is GTSNPN and CDR2 is SVGIG (reference sequence). The CDR3 here is CAWGKGANIQYF. Here the CDR3 DNA reads TGTGCCTGGGGGAAGGGGGCTAACATTCAGTACTTC.

The chain has TRBV5-1 and TRBJ1-3, with 8 bases aligning to TRBD1. With 3 bases clipped from V and 2 bases from J, the junction kept 10 bases outside the gene matches. In germline, CDR1 is SGHRS, CDR2 YFSETQ. The CDR3 covers 17 residues. CDR3 protein: CASSSRAQGATGNTIYF. The CDR3 coding sequence is TGCGCCAGCAGCTCGCGCGCTCAGGGGGCAACTGGAAACACCATATATTTT.

In this sample, this clone turned up once. V usage is TRBV5-6 and J usage is TRBJ1-5; D unclear. Germline loops: CDR1 SGHDT, CDR2 YYEEEE. Deletions cut 6 bases from V and 7 bases from J, with 11 bases between. The CDR3 extends over 12 amino acids. CDR3 amino acids: CASTRGNQPQHF. The CDR3 DNA follows: TGTGCCAGCACCCGGGGTAACCAGCCCCAGCATTTT.

This clone showed up just once. The rearrangement joins TRBV27 to TRBJ1-2; TRBD1 might be the D (5 bases). CDR3 length equals 15 residues. V gave up 0 bases and J gave up 4 bases, with 12 bases separating them. Germline V gene sequence: CDR1 MNHEY, CDR2 SMNVEV (reference sequence). The CDR3 loop is CASSLSAGNGYGYTF. The DNA of the CDR3 is TGTGCCAGCAGTTTATCGGCAGGGAATGGCTATGGCTACACCTTC.